The rows below give T cell receptor beta chains drawn from one sample of a study of blood T cells in healthy people across ages. In TCRdb, the 5' RACE reads were re-called with MiXCR into one record per CDR3 protein. Altogether under 1,000,000 distinct CDR3 sequences are present, 36% being singletons, with the ten largest covering 13%. Input material: blood. All receptors derive from a man aged 18 to 29 in good health. Each CDR3 is given with its conserved first and last residue. D genes are given only for firm matches. Where a row states a size, it is once, few, many or the class of an expanded clone; other rows omit it.

V gene	D gene	J gene	clone size	CDR3 protein
TRBV29-1	.	TRBJ1-1	few	CSVVHTEAFF
TRBV5-1	.	TRBJ2-3	.	CASSLTDTRYF
TRBV20-1	TRBD1	TRBJ1-2	many	CSARGGQGGYGYTF
TRBV29-1	.	TRBJ2-5	many	CSLGKGPETQYF
TRBV6-2/TRBV6-3	TRBD1	TRBJ1-2	.	CASSRTGVNYGYTF
TRBV12-3/TRBV12-4	.	TRBJ1-5	.	CASSLGLVGSQPQHF
TRBV21-1	.	TRBJ2-1	.	CASSRPKLGAYSANEQFF
TRBV5-1	TRBD1	TRBJ1-2	few	CASSSGQGLISVGYTF
TRBV12-3/TRBV12-4	.	TRBJ1-5	.	CASSQQGRYQPQHF
TRBV10-3	.	TRBJ1-5	.	CAISEGRQPQHF
TRBV5-5	TRBD1	TRBJ1-2	.	CASSLSSQGARPPNYGHTF
TRBV7-2	.	TRBJ2-3	once	CASSLAWLETQYF
TRBV2	TRBD1	TRBJ1-4	.	CASRRAGGSKKLFF
TRBV29-1	TRBD2	TRBJ2-5	.	CSVDSGTSGAQETQYF
TRBV20-1	.	TRBJ2-5	.	CSAPLGETQYF
TRBV7-2	.	TRBJ2-1	many	CASSLVNNEQFF
TRBV27	TRBD2	TRBJ2-5	.	CASSPRTSGLTGETQYF
TRBV6-2/TRBV6-3	TRBD1	TRBJ1-2	.	CASASGQGAYGYTF
TRBV4-2	.	TRBJ1-3	.	CASSQDQDRHSGNTIYF
TRBV4-2	.	TRBJ2-7	few	CASSQERGGSYEQYF
TRBV20-1	.	TRBJ2-3	.	CSARDPKSTTHYRDPQYF
TRBV6-5	.	TRBJ2-2	.	CASRQGLNTGELFF
TRBV5-4	.	TRBJ1-1	.	CASSHFSLNTEAFF
TRBV20-1	TRBD2	TRBJ2-1	.	CSAGLAGYNEQFF
TRBV5-1	.	TRBJ2-1	few	CASSLPGRSEQFF
TRBV2	.	TRBJ1-2	.	CASNTGRVYGYTF
TRBV4-3	.	TRBJ2-3	many	CASSQEGDRPADTQYF
TRBV6-5	.	TRBJ2-1	few	CASSPGVQLQFF
TRBV5-1	TRBD1	TRBJ2-1	few	CASSPPTGGSYNEQFF
TRBV29-1	TRBD1	TRBJ1-1	many	CSVGGTANTEAFF
TRBV20-1	TRBD2	TRBJ2-1	many	CSARRGGPSSYNEQFF
TRBV20-1	.	TRBJ2-4	few	CSARAPGAVKNIQYF
TRBV20-1	.	TRBJ2-1	few	CSARGGGQNEQFF
TRBV25-1	.	TRBJ2-5	.	CASSGPLGTEQETRYF
TRBV7-2	.	TRBJ2-1	few	CASSPSGNNEQFF
TRBV23-1	.	TRBJ2-7	.	CASSTALWGYEQYF
TRBV7-3	TRBD2	TRBJ2-1	.	CASSPQSGGAGYNEQFF
TRBV12-3/TRBV12-4	TRBD1	TRBJ1-1	.	CASRMTGDGTEAFF
TRBV7-2	.	TRBJ2-3	.	CASSAGLPDTQYF
TRBV6-1	.	TRBJ2-7	many	CASSASTGPYEQYF
TRBV11-2	.	TRBJ1-6	few	CASSSPTPLHF
TRBV6-1	.	TRBJ2-7	.	CASREEAFPYEQYF